Listed below are T cell receptor beta chains from one sample, sequenced in a study of CD4 T cells in relation to SARS-CoV-2 and coronaviruses. TCRdb's table, derived via immunoSEQ multiplex PCR, lists solely in-frame clones and lacks some. The repertoire holds 25,000 to 30,000 clones, with 73% as singletons. These TCRs are of unknown antigen specificity. The sample taken for sequencing was CD4+ T cells from PBMCs, cultured in vitro. These receptors originate from a human donor in good health. Each CDR3 is given with its conserved first and last residue. Each record gives: clone size, V gene, D gene, J gene, CDR3 DNA, CDR3 protein. A D gene is named only where the DNA matches it firmly. Clone size is stated in some rows and not others, as once, few, many or a class when expanded.

>NA|TRBV7-9|NA|TRBJ2-3
TGTGCCAGCAGCCGGGCTGAGGGTGGTGGTACGCAGTATTTT
CASSRAEGGGTQYF
>few|TRBV7-3|TRBD1|TRBJ2-7
TGTGCCAGCAGTCTATCCGAGGGGGCCTCCTACGAGCAGTACTTC
CASSLSEGASYEQYF
>few|TRBV6-5|TRBD1|TRBJ1-6
TGTGCCAGCAGTTACTCGTCCGGGACAGGGTTAGATGCCCTCCACTTT
CASSYSSGTGLDALHF
>NA|TRBV2|TRBD1|TRBJ2-7
TGTGCCAGCACCCGGGACAGAGGGAGTTACGAGCAGTACTTC
CASTRDRGSYEQYF
>few|TRBV7-2|NA|TRBJ2-5
TGTGCCAGCAGCTTAGCGGGGGCTTACGAGACCCAGTACTTC
CASSLAGAYETQYF
>NA|TRBV6-5|NA|TRBJ2-3
TGTGCCAGCAGCCCGGGCGCAGATACGCAGTATTTT
CASSPGADTQYF
>NA|TRBV6-4|NA|TRBJ2-1
TGTGCCAGCTCCCGGGACCCGAGCTCCTACAATGAGCAGTTCTTC
CASSRDPSSYNEQFF
>NA|TRBV14|NA|TRBJ2-7
TGTGCCAGCAGCCTCCTCCGGGGAGGGGGCCACGAGCAGTACTTC
CASSLLRGGGHEQYF
>NA|TRBV3-1/TRBV3-2|NA|TRBJ1-1
TGTGCCAGCAGCCAAGATGCCGGTGAAGCTTTCTTT
CASSQDAGEAFF
>few|TRBV5-1|TRBD2|TRBJ2-7
TGCGCCAGCAGCTTAGATTTATCGCCCCGAGCGGGATCCTACGAGCAGTACTTC
CASSLDLSPRAGSYEQYF
>NA|TRBV3-1/TRBV3-2|NA|TRBJ1-1
TGTGCCAGCAGCCATGCGGGCCGAAATTTCGAAGCTTTCTTT
CASSHAGRNFEAFF
>once|TRBV6-5|NA|TRBJ1-3
TGTGCCAGCAGTCCCGGACAGCGGAACACCATATATTTT
CASSPGQRNTIYF
>NA|TRBV11-3|TRBD1|TRBJ2-1
TGTGCCAGCAGCTTAGATCAGGGGGCAAATAATGAGCAGTTCTTC
CASSLDQGANNEQFF
>NA|TRBV20-1|NA|TRBJ2-7
TGCAGTGCTAGTGGGGGGACCTCTCACGGATACGAGCAGTACTTC
CSASGGTSHGYEQYF
>few|TRBV6-5|NA|TRBJ1-5
TGTGCCAGCAGTTCCGAGGGGGGGGGTAGTCAGCCCCAGCATTTT
CASSSEGGGSQPQHF
>NA|TRBV6-2/TRBV6-3|NA|TRBJ1-1
TGTGCCAGCAGTTACTCGAGGGGGTCTGAAGCTTTCTTT
CASSYSRGSEAFF
>NA|TRBV19|NA|TRBJ2-5
TGTGCCAGTAGGGGGTGGGGGGAAAGAGAGACCCAGTACTTC
CASRGWGERETQYF
>few|TRBV5-1|TRBD2|TRBJ2-7
TGCGCCAGCAGCTTGGGTAGTAGCGGGATCTACGAGCAGTACTTC
CASSLGSSGIYEQYF
>NA|TRBV4-3|NA|TRBJ2-5
TGCGCCAGCAGCCAAGTCCTTGGGCGGGAGACCCAGTACTTC
CASSQVLGRETQYF
>few|TRBV24-1|NA|TRBJ1-2
TGTGCCACCAGTGACGCCGGGACCTGGGGAGGCTACACCTTC
CATSDAGTWGGYTF